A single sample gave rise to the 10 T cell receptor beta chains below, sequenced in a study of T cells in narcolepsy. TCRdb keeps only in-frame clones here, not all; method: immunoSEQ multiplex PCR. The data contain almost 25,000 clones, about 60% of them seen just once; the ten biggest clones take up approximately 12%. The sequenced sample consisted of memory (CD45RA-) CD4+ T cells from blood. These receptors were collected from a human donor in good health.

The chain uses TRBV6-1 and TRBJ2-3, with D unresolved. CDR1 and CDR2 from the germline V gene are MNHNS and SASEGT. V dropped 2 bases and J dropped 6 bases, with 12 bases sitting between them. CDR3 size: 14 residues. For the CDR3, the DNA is TGTGCCAGCAGTGAAACCCGCTTTGGGGATACGCAGTATTTT. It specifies CASSETRFGDTQYF.

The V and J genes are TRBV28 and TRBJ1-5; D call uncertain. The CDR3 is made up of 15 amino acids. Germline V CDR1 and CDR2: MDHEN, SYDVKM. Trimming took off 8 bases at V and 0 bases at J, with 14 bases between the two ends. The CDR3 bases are TGTGCCAGCTACGACGTTCTCCTTAGCAATCAGCCCCAGCATTTT. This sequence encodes CASYDVLLSNQPQHF.

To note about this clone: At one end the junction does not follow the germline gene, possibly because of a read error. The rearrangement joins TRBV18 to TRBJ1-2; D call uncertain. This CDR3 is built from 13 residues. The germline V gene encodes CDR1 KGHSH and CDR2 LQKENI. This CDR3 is CASSPLGNDGYTF. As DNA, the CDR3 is TGTGCCAGCTCACCGCTGGGTAACGATGGCTACACCTTC.

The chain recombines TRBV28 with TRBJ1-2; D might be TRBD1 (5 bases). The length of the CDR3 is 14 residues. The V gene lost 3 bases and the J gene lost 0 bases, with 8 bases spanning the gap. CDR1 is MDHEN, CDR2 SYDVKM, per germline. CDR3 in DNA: TGTGCCAGCAGTTTGCCGGGGCCTAACTATGGCTACACCTTC. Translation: CASSLPGPNYGYTF.

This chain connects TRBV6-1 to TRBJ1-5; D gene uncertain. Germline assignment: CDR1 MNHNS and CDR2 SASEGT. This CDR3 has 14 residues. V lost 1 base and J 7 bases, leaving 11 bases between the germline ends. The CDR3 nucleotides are TGTGCCAGCAGTGAAGGGTGGCTTGCGCAGCCCCAGCATTTT. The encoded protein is CASSEGWLAQPQHF.

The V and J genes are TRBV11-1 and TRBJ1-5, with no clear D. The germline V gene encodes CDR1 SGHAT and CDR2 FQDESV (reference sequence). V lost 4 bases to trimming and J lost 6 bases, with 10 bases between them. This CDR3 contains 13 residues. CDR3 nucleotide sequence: TGTGCCAGCAGCTACCAAGCGGGTCAGCCCCAGCATTTT. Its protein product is CASSYQAGQPQHF. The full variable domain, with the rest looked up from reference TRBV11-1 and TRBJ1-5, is EAEVAQSPRYKITEKSQAVAFWCDPISGHATLYWYRQILGQGPELLVQFQDESVVDDSQLPKDRFSAERLKGVDSTLKIQPAELGDSAMYLCASSYQAGQPQHFGDGTRLSIL.

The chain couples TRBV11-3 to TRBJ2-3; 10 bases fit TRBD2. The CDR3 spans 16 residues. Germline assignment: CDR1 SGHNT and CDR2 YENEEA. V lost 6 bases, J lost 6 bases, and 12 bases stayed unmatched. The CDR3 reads CASSLDLAGAADTQYF. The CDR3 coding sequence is TGTGCCAGCAGTTTGGACCTAGCGGGAGCTGCTGATACGCAGTATTTT.

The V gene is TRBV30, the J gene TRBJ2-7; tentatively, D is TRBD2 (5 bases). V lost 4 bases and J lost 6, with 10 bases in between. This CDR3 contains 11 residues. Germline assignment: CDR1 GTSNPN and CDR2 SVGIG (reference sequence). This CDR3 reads CAWKDEGEQYF. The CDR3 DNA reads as TGTGCCTGGAAAGATGAGGGCGAGCAGTACTTC. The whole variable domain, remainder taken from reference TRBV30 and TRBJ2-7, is SQTIHQWPATLVQPVGSPLSLECTVEGTSNPNLYWYRQAAGRGLQLLFYSVGIGQISSEVPQNLSASRPQDRQFILSSKKLLLSDSGFYLCAWKDEGEQYFGPGTRLTVT.

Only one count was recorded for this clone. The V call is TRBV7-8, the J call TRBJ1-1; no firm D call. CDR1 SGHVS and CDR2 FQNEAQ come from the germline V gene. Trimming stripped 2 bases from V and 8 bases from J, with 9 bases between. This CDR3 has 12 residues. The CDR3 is CASSLSGGEAFF. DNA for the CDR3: TGTGCCAGCAGCTTAAGTGGCGGAGAAGCTTTCTTT.

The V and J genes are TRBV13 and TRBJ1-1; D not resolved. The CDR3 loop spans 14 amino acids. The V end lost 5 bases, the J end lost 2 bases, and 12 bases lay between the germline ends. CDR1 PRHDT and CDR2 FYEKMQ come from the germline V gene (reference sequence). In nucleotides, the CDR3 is TGTGCCAGCAGCCTATCCAAGGGAAACACTGAAGCTTTCTTT. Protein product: CASSLSKGNTEAFF.